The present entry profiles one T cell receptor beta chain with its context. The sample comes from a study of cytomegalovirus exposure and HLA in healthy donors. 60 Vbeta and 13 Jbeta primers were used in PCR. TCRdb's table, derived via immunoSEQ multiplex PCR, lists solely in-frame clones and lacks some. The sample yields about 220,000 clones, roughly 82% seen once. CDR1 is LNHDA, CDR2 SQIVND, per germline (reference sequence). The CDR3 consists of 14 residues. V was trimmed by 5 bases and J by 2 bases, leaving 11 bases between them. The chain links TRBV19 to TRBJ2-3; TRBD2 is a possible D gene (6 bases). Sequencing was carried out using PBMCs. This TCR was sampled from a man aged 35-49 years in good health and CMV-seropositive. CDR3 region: CASSGLTFTDTQYF. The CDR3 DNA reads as TGTGCCAGTAGTGGACTAACGTTCACAGATACGCAGTATTTT.